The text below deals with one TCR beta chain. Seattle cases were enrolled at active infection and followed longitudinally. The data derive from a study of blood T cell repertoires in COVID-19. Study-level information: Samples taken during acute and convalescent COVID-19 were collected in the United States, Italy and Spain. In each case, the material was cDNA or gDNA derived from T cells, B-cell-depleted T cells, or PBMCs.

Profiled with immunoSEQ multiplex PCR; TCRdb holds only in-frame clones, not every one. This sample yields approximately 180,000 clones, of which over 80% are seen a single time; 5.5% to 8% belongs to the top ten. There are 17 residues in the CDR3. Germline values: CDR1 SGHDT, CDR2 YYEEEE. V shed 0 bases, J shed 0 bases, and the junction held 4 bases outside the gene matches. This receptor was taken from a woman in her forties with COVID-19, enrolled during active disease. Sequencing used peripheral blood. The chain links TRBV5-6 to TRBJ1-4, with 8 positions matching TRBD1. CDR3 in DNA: TGTGCCAGCAGCTTGGGTGGACAGGGCGCAACTAATGAAAAACTGTTTTTT. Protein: CASSLGGQGATNEKLFF.